Included here is one TCR beta chain sequence, with context. Antigen: not known. The entry originates in a study of beta chain features in type 1 diabetes. Expressed TCRB transcripts were sequenced because the isolated RNA had all been reverse transcribed beforehand. Sequencing was performed with immunoSEQ multiplex PCR; in TCRdb, only in-frame clones are kept and a portion is missing. The sample records more than 250,000 clones, roughly 13% being singletons. Germline assignment: CDR1 SQVTM and CDR2 ANQGSEA. The CDR3 is 12 residues long. Germline trimming cut 8 bases from V and 4 bases from J; bases unmatched to any gene: 5. Study results and limitations: Patients with Type 1 diabetes showed moderately but significantly shorter TCRB CDR3s in all four CD4+ subsets.

CD4+ naive, central memory, regulatory and stem cell-like memory subsets were isolated by sorting on CD45RO/CCR7/CD25/CD127/CD95/CD27. The rearrangement uses TRBV29-1 and TRBJ1-5; 7 positions agree with TRBD1. Sequencing was carried out using naive CD4+ T cells from blood. The receptor was derived from a young man with type 1 diabetes. CDR3 in DNA: TGCAGCACCGGGGGACAGAATCAGCCCCAGCATTTT. This encodes CSTGGQNQPQHF.